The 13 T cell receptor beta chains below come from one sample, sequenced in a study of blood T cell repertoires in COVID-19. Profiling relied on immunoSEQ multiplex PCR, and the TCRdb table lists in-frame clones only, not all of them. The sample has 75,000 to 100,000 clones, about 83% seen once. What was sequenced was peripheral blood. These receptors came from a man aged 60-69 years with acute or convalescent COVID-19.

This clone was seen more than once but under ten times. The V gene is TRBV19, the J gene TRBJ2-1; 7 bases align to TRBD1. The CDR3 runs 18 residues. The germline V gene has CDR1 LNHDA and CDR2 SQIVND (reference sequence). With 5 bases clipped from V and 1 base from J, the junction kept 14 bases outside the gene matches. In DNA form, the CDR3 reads TGTGCCAGTAGTTTTGCCAAATTACCCAGGGGGTCCTACAATGAGCAGTTCTTC. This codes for CASSFAKLPRGSYNEQFF. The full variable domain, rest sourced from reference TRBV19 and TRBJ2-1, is DGGITQSPKYLFRKEGQNVTLSCEQNLNHDAMYWYRQDPGQGLRLIYYSQIVNDFQKGDIAEGYSVSREKKESFPLTVTSAQKNPTAFYLCASSFAKLPRGSYNEQFFGPGTRLTVL.

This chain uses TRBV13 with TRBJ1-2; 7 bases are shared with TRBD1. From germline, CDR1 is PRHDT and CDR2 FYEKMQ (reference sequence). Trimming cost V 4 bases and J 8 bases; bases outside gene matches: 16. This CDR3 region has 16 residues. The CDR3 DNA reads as TGTGCCAGCAGCTCCGCCGACAGGGTCCAGTCTAAAGGCTACACCTTC. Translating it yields CASSSADRVQSKGYTF.

This CDR3 is CASSVAGGYGNEQFF. CDR3 in DNA: TGTGCCAGCAGCGTTGCGGGGGGCTATGGCAATGAGCAGTTCTTC. The chain employs TRBV9 and TRBJ2-1, with TRBD2 identical over 8 bases. The CDR3 is 15 residues long. Losses at the gene ends were 2 bases for V and 6 bases for J; bases not matched to a gene: 7. Germline V CDR1 and CDR2: SGDLS, YYNGEE.

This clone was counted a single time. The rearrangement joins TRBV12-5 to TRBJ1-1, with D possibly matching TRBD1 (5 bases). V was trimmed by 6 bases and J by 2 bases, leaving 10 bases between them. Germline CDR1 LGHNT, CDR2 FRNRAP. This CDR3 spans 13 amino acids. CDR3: CASGPGYNTEAFF. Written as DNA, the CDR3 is TGTGCTAGTGGGCCAGGGTATAACACTGAAGCTTTCTTT.

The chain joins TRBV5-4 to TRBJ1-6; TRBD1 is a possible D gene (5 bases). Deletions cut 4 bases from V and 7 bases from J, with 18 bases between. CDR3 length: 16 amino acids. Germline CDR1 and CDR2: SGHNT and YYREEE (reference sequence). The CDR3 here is CASSNARDSGNSPLHF. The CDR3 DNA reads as TGTGCCAGCAGCAACGCCAGGGACTCGGGGAATTCACCCCTCCACTTT.

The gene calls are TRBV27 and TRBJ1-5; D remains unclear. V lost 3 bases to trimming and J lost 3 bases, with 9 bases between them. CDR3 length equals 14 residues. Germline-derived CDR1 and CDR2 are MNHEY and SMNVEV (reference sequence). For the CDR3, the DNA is TGTGCCAGCAGTTTCCGGGGAGACAATCAGCCCCAGCATTTT. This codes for CASSFRGDNQPQHF.

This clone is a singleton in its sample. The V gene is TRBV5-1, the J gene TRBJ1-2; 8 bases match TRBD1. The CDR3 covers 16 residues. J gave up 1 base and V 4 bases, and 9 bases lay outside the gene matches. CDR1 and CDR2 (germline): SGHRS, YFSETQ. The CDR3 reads CASSQIDRGGNYGYTF. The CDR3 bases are TGCGCCAGCAGCCAGATCGACAGGGGAGGTAACTATGGCTACACCTTC.

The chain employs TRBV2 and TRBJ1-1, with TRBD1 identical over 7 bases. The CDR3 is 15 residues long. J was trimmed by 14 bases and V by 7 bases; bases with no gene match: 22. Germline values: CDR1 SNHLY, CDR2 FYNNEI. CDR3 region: CASNPQTGWSRGTFF. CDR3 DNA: TGTGCCAGCAATCCTCAGACAGGGTGGTCCAGAGGGACCTTCTTT.

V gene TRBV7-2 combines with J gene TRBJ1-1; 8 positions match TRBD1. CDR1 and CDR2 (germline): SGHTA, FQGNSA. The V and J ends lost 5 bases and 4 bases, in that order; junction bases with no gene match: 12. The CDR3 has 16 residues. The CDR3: CASSPSTGTGSTEAFF. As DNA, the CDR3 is TGTGCCAGCAGCCCCTCGACCGGGACAGGAAGCACTGAAGCTTTCTTT.

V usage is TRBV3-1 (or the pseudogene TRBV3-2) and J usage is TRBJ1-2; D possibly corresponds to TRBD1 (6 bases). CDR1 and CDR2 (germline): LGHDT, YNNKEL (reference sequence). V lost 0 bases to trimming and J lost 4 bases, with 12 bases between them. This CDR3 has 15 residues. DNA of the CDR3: TGTGCCAGCAGCCAAGAGGGGGCGCTTATCTATGGCTACACCTTC. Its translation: CASSQEGALIYGYTF.

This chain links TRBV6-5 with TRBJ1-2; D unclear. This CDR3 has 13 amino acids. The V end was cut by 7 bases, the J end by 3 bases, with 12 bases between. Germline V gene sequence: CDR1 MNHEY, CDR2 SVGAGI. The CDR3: CASIPLEDYGYTF. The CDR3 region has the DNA TGTGCCAGCATCCCTCTCGAGGACTATGGCTACACCTTC.

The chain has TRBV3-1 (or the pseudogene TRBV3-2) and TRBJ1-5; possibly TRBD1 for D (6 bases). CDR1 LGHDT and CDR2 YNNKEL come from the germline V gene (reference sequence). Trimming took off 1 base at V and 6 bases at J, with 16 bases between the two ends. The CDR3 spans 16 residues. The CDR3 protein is CASSQGMGARFQPQHF. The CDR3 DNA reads TGTGCCAGCAGCCAAGGAATGGGGGCGCGGTTTCAGCCCCAGCATTTT.

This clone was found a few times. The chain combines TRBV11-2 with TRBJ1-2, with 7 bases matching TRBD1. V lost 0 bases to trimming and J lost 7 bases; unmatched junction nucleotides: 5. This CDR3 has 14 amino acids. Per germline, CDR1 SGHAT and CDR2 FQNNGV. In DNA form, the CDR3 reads TGTGCCAGCAGCTTAGATAGTAGGGGGCCTGGCTACACCTTC. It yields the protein CASSLDSRGPGYTF.